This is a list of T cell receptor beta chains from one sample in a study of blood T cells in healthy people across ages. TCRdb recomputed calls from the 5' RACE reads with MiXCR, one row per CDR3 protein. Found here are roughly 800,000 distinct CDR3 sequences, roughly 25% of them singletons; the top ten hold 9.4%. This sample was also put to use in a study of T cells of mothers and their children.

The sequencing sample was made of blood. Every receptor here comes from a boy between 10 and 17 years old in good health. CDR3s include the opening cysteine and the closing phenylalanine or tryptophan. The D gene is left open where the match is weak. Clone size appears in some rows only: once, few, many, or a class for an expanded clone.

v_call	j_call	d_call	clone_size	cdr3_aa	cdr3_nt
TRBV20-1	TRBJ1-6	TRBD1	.	CSARGDRNSPLHF	TGCAGTGCTAGAGGGGACAGGAATTCACCCCTCCACTTT
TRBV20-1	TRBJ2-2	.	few	CSARDTGADAGELFF	TGCAGTGCTAGAGATACGGGGGCGGACGCCGGGGAGCTGTTTTTT
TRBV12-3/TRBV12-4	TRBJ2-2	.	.	CASTAGRRRTGELFF	TGTGCCAGCACAGCAGGGCGTAGAAGGACCGGGGAGCTGTTTTTT
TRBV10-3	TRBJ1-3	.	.	CAIGSSGNTIYF	TGTGCCATCGGTAGCTCTGGAAACACCATATATTTT
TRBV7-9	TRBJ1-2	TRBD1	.	CASSSSTLDGTGGGYTF	TGTGCCAGCAGCTCCTCGACCCTTGACGGGACAGGAGGAGGCTACACCTTC
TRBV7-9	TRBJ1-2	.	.	CASTKPQGINYGYTF	TGTGCCAGCACCAAACCCCAGGGTATCAACTATGGCTACACCTTC
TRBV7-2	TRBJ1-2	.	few	CASSLALGTAVLYGYTF	TGTGCCAGCAGCTTAGCGCTAGGGACGGCCGTGCTGTATGGCTACACCTTC
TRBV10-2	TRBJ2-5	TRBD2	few	CASSEWDYSQETQYF	TGCGCCAGCAGTGAGTGGGACTACAGTCAAGAGACCCAGTACTTC
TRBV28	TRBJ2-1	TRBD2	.	CASSSQLAVYNEQFF	TGTGCCAGCAGTTCTCAACTAGCGGTCTACAATGAGCAGTTCTTC
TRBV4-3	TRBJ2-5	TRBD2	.	CASSQGTSGGRTQYF	TGCGCCAGCAGCCAAGGGACTAGCGGGGGGAGGACCCAGTACTTC
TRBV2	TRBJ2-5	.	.	CASKGIQETQYF	TGTGCCAGCAAGGGGATACAGGAGACCCAGTACTTC
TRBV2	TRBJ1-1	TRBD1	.	CASRGQGARGEAFF	TGTGCCAGCAGGGGACAGGGGGCAAGGGGTGAAGCTTTCTTT
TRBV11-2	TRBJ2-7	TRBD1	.	CASSMTQGYEQYF	TGTGCCAGCAGCATGACACAGGGGTACGAGCAGTACTTC
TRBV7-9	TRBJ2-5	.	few	CASRPRAQETQYF	TGTGCCAGCAGGCCTAGGGCCCAAGAGACCCAGTACTTC
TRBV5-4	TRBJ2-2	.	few	CASSLRGITGELFF	TGTGCCAGCAGCCTAAGGGGAATCACCGGGGAGCTGTTTTTT
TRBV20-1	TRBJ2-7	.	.	CSARWDGSYEQYF	TGCAGTGCTAGGTGGGATGGGAGCTACGAGCAGTACTTC
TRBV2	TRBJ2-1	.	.	CASGSGATYNEQFF	TGTGCCAGCGGTTCCGGGGCCACCTACAATGAGCAGTTCTTC
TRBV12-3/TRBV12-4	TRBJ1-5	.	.	CASSFFPPRGNQPQHF	TGTGCCAGCAGTTTTTTCCCGCCGAGGGGCAATCAGCCCCAGCATTTT
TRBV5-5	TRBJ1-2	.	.	CASSLYGGLSYTF	TGTGCCAGCAGCTTGTATGGGGGGTTGAGCTACACCTTC
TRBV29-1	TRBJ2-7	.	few	CSVESSKGYEQYF	TGCAGCGTTGAATCGTCAAAGGGGTACGAGCAGTACTTC
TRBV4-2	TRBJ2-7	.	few	CASSQDGGGDYEQYF	TGTGCCAGCAGCCAAGATGGAGGGGGGGACTACGAGCAGTACTTC